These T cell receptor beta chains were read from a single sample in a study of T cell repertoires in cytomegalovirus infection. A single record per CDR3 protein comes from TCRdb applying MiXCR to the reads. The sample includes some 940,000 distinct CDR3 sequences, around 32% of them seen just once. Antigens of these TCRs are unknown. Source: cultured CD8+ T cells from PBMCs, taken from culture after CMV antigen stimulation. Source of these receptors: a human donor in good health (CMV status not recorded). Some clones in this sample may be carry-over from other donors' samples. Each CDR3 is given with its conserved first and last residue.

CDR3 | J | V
CASSARDSNANSPLHF | TRBJ1-6 | TRBV6-6
CASRFGETEAFF | TRBJ1-1 | TRBV27
CVSSHPGQSYNSPLHF | TRBJ1-6 | TRBV6-1
CASSEYGKETQYF | TRBJ2-5 | TRBV2
CASSYSNGNEQFF | TRBJ2-1 | TRBV6-2/TRBV6-3
CASTPGQGATNYGYTF | TRBJ1-2 | TRBV6-2/TRBV6-3
CASSLAGEGATNEKLFF | TRBJ1-4 | TRBV5-8
CASGLWVGGTKNIQYF | TRBJ2-4 | TRBV12-5
CASSIRDRSNQPQHF | TRBJ1-5 | TRBV19
CASSLEGEVNTEAFF | TRBJ1-1 | TRBV5-5
CASSINRSGTGGGGYTF | TRBJ1-2 | TRBV27
CASSSTDSSYNEQFF | TRBJ2-1 | TRBV5-5
CASSSLGGQGQFF | TRBJ2-1 | TRBV7-4
CASRGEAVSNEQFF | TRBJ2-1 | TRBV12-3/TRBV12-4
CASSRTSDGPRTEAFF | TRBJ1-1 | TRBV7-8
CASSYSRGQGAVQPQHF | TRBJ1-5 | TRBV6-2/TRBV6-3
CASSGGVSNQPQHF | TRBJ1-5 | TRBV25-1
CASSPRQGSRVKQFF | TRBJ2-1 | TRBV11-1
CASSQDSGVPTSYGYTF | TRBJ1-2 | TRBV4-2
CATSREAREAFF | TRBJ1-1 | TRBV15
CASSLGPAPLEAFF | TRBJ1-1 | TRBV27
CASSRNRGEEQYF | TRBJ2-7 | TRBV7-8
CSARAQRLAANFLDEQFF | TRBJ2-1 | TRBV20-1
CASSYSRTGYYGYTF | TRBJ1-2 | TRBV6-2/TRBV6-3
CASSLERQAIQETQYF | TRBJ2-5 | TRBV5-3
CASSFDRPDTQYF | TRBJ2-3 | TRBV7-6
CASSSGSTYEQYF | TRBJ2-7 | TRBV12-3/TRBV12-4
CASRFRDRDTDTQYF | TRBJ2-3 | TRBV7-6
CASTLDGPYGYTF | TRBJ1-2 | TRBV12-3/TRBV12-4
CASSEGQGAGGTEAFF | TRBJ1-1 | TRBV7-6
CAARDRADSPLHF | TRBJ1-6 | TRBV7-9
CASSPPEDPQGPNTQYF | TRBJ2-3 | TRBV4-1
CASGAATSYNEQFF | TRBJ2-1 | TRBV27
CASSEDPRTGYSYEQYF | TRBJ2-7 | TRBV6-2/TRBV6-3
CASSRGGREAFF | TRBJ1-1 | TRBV27
CASSLSGGAGAFF | TRBJ1-1 | TRBV27
CASSVYRDRALQAGNTIYF | TRBJ1-3 | TRBV7-8
CASSMSRSGSGELFF | TRBJ2-2 | TRBV19
CASSPGGALYGYTF | TRBJ1-2 | TRBV6-8
CASQSGGTGELFF | TRBJ2-2 | TRBV6-5
CTSTREGLGNQPQHF | TRBJ1-5 | TRBV19
CASTLGQGFSYEQYF | TRBJ2-7 | TRBV6-6
CASTYGPASLGYTF | TRBJ1-2 | TRBV9